This passage covers 30 T cell receptor beta chains from one sample sequenced in a study of blood T cells in healthy people across ages (dated by TCRdb to about 2015). Libraries were built with 5' RACE. The sequencing machine was an Illumina HiSeq 2500. The second PCR ran for roughly 7 to 11 cycles and used a J-beta primer mix along with a sample-barcoded 5' primer. The public sequencing data were trimmed at Q25 with fastp and processed into clonotypes with MiXCR by TCRdb, which kept only in-frame beta chains. CDR3 protein duplicates are merged, each entry listing the most common genes and DNA. The sample contains 600,000 to 800,000 distinct CDR3 sequences, 20% to 25% of them found a single time. The top ten clones comprise 3% to 4% of the sample. The sequencing sample was made of blood. These receptors originate from an older man in good health.

This sequence joins TRBV10-3 and TRBJ2-1; tentative D call: TRBD1 (5 bases). Trimming removed 6 bases at V and 0 bases at J, with 12 bases between. The CDR3 extends over 15 amino acids. CDR1 is ENHRY and CDR2 is SYGVKD in the germline V gene. The CDR3 nucleotides read TGTGCCATCAGCTTGGACACGAGCTCCTACAATGAGCAGTTCTTC. Translating gives CAISLDTSSYNEQFF.

The CDR3 region has the DNA TGTGCCAGCAGCGACGTTGGGGATCGAAATGAGCAGTTCTTC. Residues: CASSDVGDRNEQFF. The genes are TRBV5-4 and TRBJ2-7, with D unresolved. The DNA end favors TRBJ2-1, so the J call may be wrong. Germline V lookup: CDR1 SGHNT, CDR2 YYREEE (reference sequence). CDR3 length: 14 amino acids.

This clonotype was counted a few times. The chain combines TRBV2 with TRBJ1-1; D is unclear. V lost 9 bases and J 1 base, leaving 12 bases between the germline ends. Germline lookup yields CDR1 SNHLY and CDR2 FYNNEI. This CDR3 spans 13 amino acids. The CDR3 protein is CARSTTTNTEAFF. CDR3 sequence (DNA): TGTGCCAGGTCGACCACAACGAACACTGAAGCTTTCTTT. Using reference TRBV2 and TRBJ1-1 for the parts outside the CDR3, the full variable domain is EPEVTQTPSHQVTQMGQEVILRCVPISNHLYFYWYRQILGQKVEFLVSFYNNEISEKSEIFDDQFSVERPDGSNFTLKIRSTKLEDSAMYFCARSTTTNTEAFFGQGTRLTVV.

The CDR3 DNA is TGTGCCAGCAGCCCCTGGGGTAGCGGAGACACAGATACGCAGTATTTT. Its translation: CASSPWGSGDTDTQYF. The J gene is TRBJ2-3, the V gene TRBV4-2, with a possible D match to TRBD2 (6 bases). Trimming took off 4 bases at V and 2 bases at J, with 16 bases between the two ends. Germline V gene data show CDR1 as LGHNA and CDR2 as YNFKEQ. The CDR3 is made up of 16 amino acids.

The chain employs TRBV5-1 and TRBJ1-4; D perhaps matches TRBD1 (6 bases). The V end was cut by 7 bases, the J end by 3 bases, with 19 bases between. This CDR3 is 16 amino acids long. Germline V gene data show CDR1 as SGHRS and CDR2 as YFSETQ. The CDR3 DNA is TGCGCCAGCGCCCGGCGGGGGGGCCTGGCTAATGAAAAACTGTTTTTT. Encoded protein: CASARRGGLANEKLFF.

In its sample, this clonotype was seen a few times. The CDR3 reads CASSLVGPDYGGEQFF. The CDR3 coding sequence is TGTGCCAGCAGCTTGGTCGGACCCGACTATGGCGGGGAGCAGTTCTTC. The chain employs TRBV5-6 and TRBJ2-1; D is possibly TRBD2 (5 bases). The V and J ends lost 0 bases and 10 bases respectively, with 20 bases between them. CDR3 length equals 16 residues. Germline V gene data show CDR1 as SGHDT and CDR2 as YYEEEE.

This clonotype was counted a single time. The chain links TRBV20-1 to TRBJ2-5; D remains unclear. CDR3 length: 14 amino acids. V was pared by 3 bases and J by 5 bases, with 16 bases between. Germline V CDR1 and CDR2: DFQATT, SNEGSKA (reference sequence). Here the CDR3 reads CSASTPGIQETQYF. The CDR3 region has the DNA TGCAGTGCTAGTACGCCCGGAATCCAGGAGACCCAGTACTTC.

This chain uses TRBV5-1 with TRBJ2-3, with D hard to call. Germline CDR1 is SGHRS and CDR2 is YFSETQ. V was clipped by 4 bases and J by 6 bases, with 15 bases between them. The CDR3 has 14 residues. The CDR3 DNA is TGCGCCAGCAGCCAAAGGCCTATGACGGATACGCAGTATTTT. Amino acids: CASSQRPMTDTQYF.

The chain couples TRBV6-5 to TRBJ1-2; D remains unclear. Germline V gives CDR1 MNHEY, CDR2 SVGAGI. This CDR3 spans 14 amino acids. The V gene lost 0 bases and the J gene lost 1 base, with 6 bases spanning the gap. In DNA form, the CDR3 reads TGTGCCAGCAGTTACTCGGCGGATAACTATGGCTACACCTTC. Its protein is CASSYSADNYGYTF.

The CDR3 nucleotides are TGTGCCAGCTCACAAGGGATGCACTACGAGCAGTACTTC. Translation: CASSQGMHYEQYF. The V and J genes are TRBV18 and TRBJ2-7; D is unclear. The CDR3 covers 13 residues. V lost 4 bases and J lost 3, with 10 bases in between. Germline V gives CDR1 KGHSH, CDR2 LQKENI.

This clonotype was picked up a small number of times. The chain joins TRBV19 to TRBJ2-5, with TRBD1 as a possible D gene (6 bases). The J call could be wrong; TRBJ2-1 is a better fit for the DNA end. Germline V CDR1 and CDR2: LNHDA, SQIVND (reference sequence). This CDR3 has 15 amino acids. The CDR3 protein is CASTPTEQGRNEQFF. CDR3 bases: TGTGCCAGTACCCCGACAGAACAGGGCCGCAATGAGCAGTTCTTC.

This clonotype was observed a handful of times. V usage is TRBV20-1 and J usage is TRBJ2-1, with a weak D call TRBD1 (6 bases). V lost 1 base and J lost 6, with 16 bases in between. The CDR3 extends over 15 amino acids. Germline V gene lookup returns CDR1 DFQATT and CDR2 SNEGSKA (reference sequence). The CDR3 sequence: CSARVPGALVNEQFF. Here the CDR3 DNA reads TGCAGTGCTAGAGTGCCAGGGGCGCTGGTCAATGAGCAGTTCTTC.

This chain links TRBV11-2 with TRBJ1-2, with TRBD1 matching 7 bases. The germline V gene encodes CDR1 SGHAT and CDR2 FQNNGV. The CDR3 extends over 13 amino acids. The ends lost 5 bases at V and 8 bases at J; junction bases unmatched: 8. The CDR3, as DNA: TGTGCCAGCAGCCTCAGGACAGGAAGGGGCTACACCTTC. This encodes CASSLRTGRGYTF.

The rearrangement joins TRBV2 to TRBJ2-1, with 10 bases fitting TRBD1. This CDR3 is 14 amino acids long. The germline CDR1 and CDR2 sequences are SNHLY and FYNNEI. The trim removed 4 bases at V and 8 bases at J, leaving 5 bases unmatched. The CDR3 region is CASSADRGPHEQFF. The CDR3 DNA follows: TGTGCCAGCAGTGCCGACAGGGGGCCCCATGAGCAGTTCTTC.

The chain is built from TRBV29-1 and TRBJ2-6; maybe TRBD1 (6 bases). There are 16 residues in the CDR3. V lost 4 bases, J lost 3 bases, and 16 bases lay in between. CDR1 SQVTM and CDR2 ANQGSEA come from the germline V gene. The CDR3 DNA is TGCAGCGTTGTGGGAGCAACAGGGATTGGGGCCAACGTCCTGACTTTC. This codes for CSVVGATGIGANVLTF.

The chain employs TRBV20-1 and TRBJ2-3, with D possibly being TRBD1 (5 bases). CDR1 and CDR2 (germline): DFQATT, SNEGSKA (reference sequence). Trimming shortened V by 4 bases and J by 3 bases, and 8 bases separated the two germline ends. The CDR3 consists of 12 residues. The CDR3 reads CSATTDTDTQYF. CDR3 coding DNA: TGCAGTGCTACGACAGATACAGATACGCAGTATTTT.

This chain links TRBV28 with TRBJ2-7; 9 nucleotides agree with TRBD1. Germline assignment: CDR1 MDHEN and CDR2 SYDVKM. V shed 5 bases and J 5 bases; nucleotides not matched to a gene: 10. The CDR3 runs to 15 residues. The CDR3 region has the DNA TGTGCCAGCAGTACTCCCGGGACAGGGATCAACGAGCAGTACTTC. It yields the protein CASSTPGTGINEQYF.

This rearrangement joins TRBV29-1 to TRBJ1-2; TRBD1 matches 8 bases. The CDR3 runs 12 residues. The junction had 2 bases not matched to a gene; V was cut back by 4 bases and J by 4 bases. The germline V gene encodes CDR1 SQVTM and CDR2 ANQGSEA. The CDR3 is CSVAGGSYGYTF. The CDR3 DNA follows: TGCAGCGTTGCAGGGGGCAGCTATGGCTACACCTTC.

This clonotype was counted only a few times. The CDR3 is CSARDMWGGNTIYF. CDR3 sequence (DNA): TGCAGTGCTAGAGATATGTGGGGGGGAAACACCATATATTTT. The rearrangement links TRBV20-1 to TRBJ1-3, with TRBD1 as a possible D gene (5 bases). Trimming stripped 0 bases from V and 4 bases from J, with 10 bases between. Germline V gives CDR1 DFQATT, CDR2 SNEGSKA (reference sequence). This CDR3 has 14 residues.

The chain joins TRBV21-1 to TRBJ2-5; the table's TRBD1 call for D was not verified on the DNA. The DNA end is a closer match to TRBJ2-7, so the J assignment may be wrong. TRBV21-1 is marked as a pseudogene. This CDR3 has 15 amino acids. CDR3: CASPQLTGNFYEQYF. The CDR3 DNA is TGTGCCAGCCCACAGCTAACAGGGAATTTCTACGAGCAGTACTTC.

The chain has TRBV11-2 and TRBJ2-1; 16 positions match TRBD2. J was trimmed by 0 bases and V by 5 bases; bases with no gene match: 10. Looked up from germline, CDR1 is SGHAT and CDR2 is FQNNGV. This CDR3 region has 20 residues. This CDR3 reads CASSRRGTSGRASSYNEQFF. The CDR3 nucleotides are TGTGCCAGCAGCCGTAGAGGGACTAGCGGGAGGGCGAGCTCCTACAATGAGCAGTTCTTC.

The table lists this clonotype with many counts. J is TRBJ2-1 and V is TRBV7-2; D is unclear. Germline CDR1 and CDR2: SGHTA and FQGNSA. This CDR3 has 13 residues. The V gene lost 1 base and the J gene lost 4 bases, with 5 bases spanning the gap. This CDR3 is CASSLVSYNEQFF. The CDR3 nucleotides are TGTGCCAGCAGCTTAGTAAGTTACAATGAGCAGTTCTTC. The full variable domain, completed using reference TRBV7-2 and TRBJ2-1, is GAGVSQSPSNKVTEKGKDVELRCDPISGHTALYWYRQSLGQGLEFLIYFQGNSAPDKSGLPSDRFSAERTGGSVSTLTIQRTQQEDSAVYLCASSLVSYNEQFFGPGTRLTVL.

In this sample, this clonotype turned up a few times. This chain connects TRBV20-1 to TRBJ2-1, with D perhaps TRBD2 (6 bases). The last part of the DNA fits TRBJ2-7 better; the J call may be wrong. Germline V lookup: CDR1 DFQATT, CDR2 SNEGSKA (reference sequence). This CDR3 spans 15 amino acids. CDR3 residues: CSARGRVADPYEQYF. DNA for the CDR3: TGCAGTGCTAGAGGTCGGGTAGCGGATCCCTACGAGCAGTACTTC.

V gene TRBV7-9 combines with J gene TRBJ2-3, with 7 positions matching TRBD1. CDR1 and CDR2 (germline): SEHNR, FQNEAQ (reference sequence). This CDR3 has 16 residues. Unmatched junction bases numbered 10, after V lost 1 base and J lost 6 bases. In DNA, the CDR3 is TGTGCCAGCAGCTTAGGTTCACAGGGGATTGGTGATACGCAGTATTTT. The encoded protein is CASSLGSQGIGDTQYF.

The chain recombines TRBV29-1 with TRBJ2-7, with 12 bases matching TRBD2. Losses at the gene ends were 1 base for V and 3 bases for J; bases not matched to a gene: 1. The germline V gene encodes CDR1 SQVTM and CDR2 ANQGSEA. The CDR3 spans 14 residues. The CDR3 coding sequence is TGCAGCGTTGAAGCTAGCGGGAGGGTCTACGAGCAGTACTTC. Translating gives CSVEASGRVYEQYF.

This clonotype has only a few counts. V is TRBV7-2 and J is TRBJ2-5; no reliable D call. V shed 3 bases and J shed 5 bases, with 10 bases lying between them. The germline CDR1 and CDR2 sequences are SGHTA and FQGNSA. The CDR3 is 13 residues long. The CDR3, as DNA: TGTGCCAGCAGCTTGGGGTGGTGGGAGACCCAGTACTTC. Residues: CASSLGWWETQYF.

As regards this clonotype: An end of the junction does not agree with germline; a read error may underlie this. The V call is TRBV19, the J call TRBJ2-1; D may be TRBD2 (5 bases). CDR1 is LNHDA and CDR2 is SQIVND in the germline V gene (reference sequence). The CDR3 length is 15 residues. The CDR3 DNA follows: TGTGCCAGTACCGAGGGATTTGGGTCTTACAATGAGCAGTCCTTC. Translation gives CASTEGFGSYNEQSF. Full variable domain (missing parts from reference TRBV19 and TRBJ2-1): DGGITQSPKYLFRKEGQNVTLSCEQNLNHDAMYWYRQDPGQGLRLIYYSQIVNDFQKGDIAEGYSVSREKKESFPLTVTSAQKNPTAFYLCASTEGFGSYNEQSFGPGTRLTVL.

The V call is TRBV25-1, the J call TRBJ1-4, with a tentative D call TRBD1 (5 bases). Germline V gives CDR1 MGHDK, CDR2 SYGVNS. The CDR3 consists of 14 residues. The V gene lost 8 bases and the J gene lost 8 bases, with 18 bases spanning the gap. The CDR3 is CASSAGGGREKLFF. The CDR3 DNA follows: TGTGCCAGCTCTGCTGGGGGAGGGAGGGAAAAACTGTTTTTT.

V usage is TRBV27 and J usage is TRBJ2-7; D not certain. CDR1 is MNHEY and CDR2 is SMNVEV in the germline V gene (reference sequence). This CDR3 region has 13 residues. Between the trimmed V and J ends, which lost 8 bases and 0 bases, there was a span of 11 bases. The CDR3 here is CASAVSSSYEQYF. In DNA, the CDR3 is TGTGCCAGCGCAGTCTCCAGCTCCTACGAGCAGTACTTC.

This clonotype was seen a handful of times. The chain recombines TRBV7-2 with TRBJ2-1, with 12 bases matching TRBD2. In germline, CDR1 is SGHTA, CDR2 FQGNSA. The junction had 6 bases not matched to a gene; V was cut back by 1 base and J by 11 bases. This CDR3 has 15 amino acids. This CDR3 is CASSLGGTSGRQQFF. CDR3 in DNA: TGTGCCAGCAGCTTAGGTGGGACTAGCGGGCGACAGCAGTTCTTC.